This T cell receptor (beta chain) was documented in a study of vaccination and CD4 T cells after COVID-19. Study-level information: Two Hispanic individuals were among six male and four female convalescent patients.

Sequencing of DNA taken from cultured CD4+ T cells relied on the Oncomine TCR Beta short-read assay. TCRdb fed the PCR reads into MiXCR, producing one record per CDR3 protein. This sample carries roughly 14,000 distinct CDR3 sequences, about 48% of them seen once, and the ten largest clones take 14%. Germline values: CDR1 LNHDA, CDR2 SQIVND (reference sequence). This CDR3 has 17 residues. V shed 7 bases and J shed 0 bases, with 21 bases lying between them. Regarding this clonotype: Its antigen remains unidentified.

Described treatment: roughly ten-day PBMC culture with coronavirus spike peptide pools or control peptides (ViraFEST assay). Convalescent patients tested SARS-CoV-2 PCR positive from March to December 2020, before Alpha, Beta and Delta emerged. General study results and limits: Convalescent patients displayed a median roughly 90% of reactive clones emerging only post-vaccination.

The sequence derives from a human donor who had recovered from COVID-19. This sequence joins TRBV19 and TRBJ1-1; perhaps TRBD1 as D (6 bases). The sequencing input was CD4+ T cells from blood, cultured in vitro. CDR3 protein: CASKLQDSVVMNTEAFF. The CDR3 DNA reads as TGTGCCAGTAAGCTTCAGGACAGTGTGGTAATGAACACTGAAGCTTTCTTT.